The TCR beta chain under discussion was sequenced for a study of cytomegalovirus exposure and HLA in healthy donors. Trimming shortened V by 2 bases and J by 5 bases, and 10 bases separated the two germline ends. This CDR3 is 13 amino acids long. CDR1 is GTSNPN, CDR2 SVGIG, per germline (reference sequence). The PCR had 60 Vbeta and 13 Jbeta primers. Using immunoSEQ multiplex PCR, the repertoire was profiled, and TCRdb retains in-frame clones only, with some absent. The repertoire holds around 220,000 clones, with over 75% as singletons. Study results and caveats: A later analysis found most CMV-associated TCR beta chains apparently HLA-restricted. For most TCR beta V segments, an earlier analysis put the productive rate at about 87% or about 30% of the time. Certain indistinguishable V segments, among them TRBV6-2 and TRBV6-3, were excluded. Follow-up analysis later connected one missense variant in DCLRE1C with trimming of TCR beta V- and J-genes.

About this clone: Its specificity is unknown.

Material for sequencing was PBMCs. This receptor was obtained from a man aged 18 to 35 in good health and CMV-seronegative. The chain couples TRBV30 to TRBJ1-5; D remains ambiguous. DNA for the CDR3: TGTGCCTGGAGTTTGAGTCAGGATCAGCCCCAGCATTTT. Its translation is CAWSLSQDQPQHF.